Listed here are 20 T cell receptor beta chains from one sample, sequenced in a study of monozygotic twins with inflammatory bowel disease (dated by TCRdb to between 2018 and 2020). The library was produced with 5' RACE. Sequencing took place on an Illumina HiSeq 2500. TCRdb reprocessed the raw reads; every CDR3 protein sequence is a single record, and DNA is not supplied. This sample's clone table shows approximately 420,000 distinct CDR3 sequences. 2% to 3% of the sample comes from the top ten. Sequenced material: blood. These receptors were collected from a human donor with ulcerative colitis or Crohn's disease, or a healthy co-twin of an affected twin (not recorded which).

The CDR3 is CASSHPGGGVYEQYF. The chain employs TRBV4-2 and TRBJ2-7; TCRdb reports TRBD1, a call that lacks DNA to check it against. CDR3 length: 15 residues. Germline CDR1 is LGHNA and CDR2 is YNFKEQ.

This sequence joins TRBV20-1 and TRBJ1-1. Germline loops: CDR1 DFQATT, CDR2 SNEGSKA (reference sequence). The CDR3 is 15 amino acids. The CDR3 reads CSARTLQTMNTEAFF.

V is TRBV5-6 and J is TRBJ2-1; with no DNA, the TCRdb D assignment of TRBD2 cannot be verified. In germline, CDR1 is SGHDT, CDR2 YYEEEE. The CDR3 runs 14 residues. The CDR3 loop is CASSPPGYRDEQFF.

The rearrangement links TRBV6-2 or TRBV6-3 to TRBJ2-1. Germline assignment: CDR1 MNHEY and CDR2 SVGEGT. The CDR3 runs 11 residues. The chain's CDR3 is CASSPLSEQFF.

V usage is TRBV7-2 and J usage is TRBJ2-1; no DNA is available, so the TRBD2 call from TCRdb remains unchecked. The germline gives CDR1 SGHTA, CDR2 FQGNSA. The CDR3 sequence is 17 residues long. CDR3 loop: CASSQRWTSGFYNEQFF.

The genes are TRBV30 and TRBJ2-3. This CDR3 comprises 16 residues. Germline-derived CDR1 and CDR2 are GTSNPN and SVGIG (reference sequence). The CDR3 here is CAWSNERRASTDTQYF.

This rearrangement joins TRBV5-1 to TRBJ2-6. Germline V lookup: CDR1 SGHRS, CDR2 YFSETQ. The CDR3 sequence is 16 residues long. The CDR3: CASSTDTISGANVLTF.

This chain links TRBV5-1 with TRBJ2-5; TCRdb gives TRBD2 as the D gene, but with no DNA this cannot be confirmed. The CDR3 contains 17 residues. Per germline, CDR1 SGHRS and CDR2 YFSETQ. This CDR3 is CASSLFGLAGSQETQYF.

The chain employs TRBV30 and TRBJ1-2. The CDR3 totals 14 residues. The germline V gene has CDR1 GTSNPN and CDR2 SVGIG (reference sequence). CDR3 loop: CAWSVQRESYGYTF.

The CDR3 loop is CASSLDGYRGVPYNEQFF. The chain has TRBV11-2 and TRBJ2-1; TCRdb reports TRBD2, a call that lacks DNA to check it against. The CDR3 sequence is 18 residues long. The germline CDR1 and CDR2 sequences are SGHAT and FQNNGV.

The genes are TRBV15 and TRBJ1-5. This CDR3 is 13 amino acids long. Germline values: CDR1 LNHNV, CDR2 YYDKDF (reference sequence). CDR3 region: CATSRDSSQPQHF.

V gene TRBV28 combines with J gene TRBJ1-2; TCRdb names TRBD1, which stays unverified in the absence of DNA. This CDR3 comprises 13 residues. Per the germline V gene, CDR1 is MDHEN and CDR2 is SYDVKM. The CDR3 reads CASSRGQNYGYTF.

This chain uses TRBV12-3 or TRBV12-4 with TRBJ1-1. The CDR3 spans 11 residues. CDR3 amino acids: CASRAGGSAFF.

The CDR3 reads CASSSPGRGTDTQYF. The rearrangement links TRBV28 to TRBJ2-3; the TCRdb D gene call, TRBD1, has no DNA to confirm it. Germline V gene sequence: CDR1 MDHEN, CDR2 SYDVKM. This CDR3 has 15 residues.

V gene TRBV24-1 combines with J gene TRBJ2-2; there is no DNA to check the TCRdb D call of TRBD1. CDR1 and CDR2 from the germline V gene are KGHDR and SFDVKD. CDR3 length: 15 residues. CDR3 sequence: CATSDARDVTGELFF.

V is TRBV5-6 and J is TRBJ2-7; TCRdb's D call of TRBD2 is untestable without DNA. Germline V gives CDR1 SGHDT, CDR2 YYEEEE. This CDR3 comprises 14 residues. This CDR3 reads CASRTSGRVYEQYF.

This chain links TRBV5-6 with TRBJ2-1. The germline gives CDR1 SGHDT, CDR2 YYEEEE. The CDR3 is 15 amino acids. The CDR3 loop is CASSFKRGSYNEQFF.

V is TRBV18 and J is TRBJ1-1; the TCRdb call, TRBD1, lacks DNA for checking. This CDR3 spans 17 amino acids. CDR1 is KGHSH and CDR2 is LQKENI in the germline V gene. The CDR3 sequence: CASSPPMKGARGTEAFF. Combining the CDR3 with reference TRBV18 and TRBJ1-1 gives the whole variable domain NAGVMQNPRHLVRRRGQEARLRCSPMKGHSHVYWYRQLPEEGLKFMVYLQKENIIDESGMPKERFSAEFPKEGPSILRIQQVVRGDSAAYFCASSPPMKGARGTEAFFGQGTRLTVV.

The J gene is TRBJ1-1, the V gene TRBV19. This CDR3 comprises 14 residues. CDR1 LNHDA and CDR2 SQIVND come from the germline V gene (reference sequence). The CDR3 sequence is CASSRDGQNTEAFF.

V gene TRBV5-1 combines with J gene TRBJ2-3; no DNA is available, so the TRBD2 call from TCRdb remains unchecked. The germline gives CDR1 SGHRS, CDR2 YFSETQ. This CDR3 comprises 14 residues. The CDR3 here is CASSGGPGTDTQYF.